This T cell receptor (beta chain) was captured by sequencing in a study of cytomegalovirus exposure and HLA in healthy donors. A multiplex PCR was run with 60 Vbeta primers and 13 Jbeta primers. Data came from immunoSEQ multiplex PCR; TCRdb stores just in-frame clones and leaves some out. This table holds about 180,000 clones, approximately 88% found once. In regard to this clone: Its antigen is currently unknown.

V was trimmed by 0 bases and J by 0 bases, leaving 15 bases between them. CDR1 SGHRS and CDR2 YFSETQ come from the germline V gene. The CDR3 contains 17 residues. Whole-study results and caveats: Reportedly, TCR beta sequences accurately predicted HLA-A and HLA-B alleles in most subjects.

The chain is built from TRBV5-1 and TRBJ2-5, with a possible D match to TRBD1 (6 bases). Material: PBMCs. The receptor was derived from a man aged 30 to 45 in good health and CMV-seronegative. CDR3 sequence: CASSLGSAGDDQETQYF. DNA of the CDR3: TGCGCCAGCAGCTTGGGTAGCGCAGGGGACGACCAAGAGACCCAGTACTTC.